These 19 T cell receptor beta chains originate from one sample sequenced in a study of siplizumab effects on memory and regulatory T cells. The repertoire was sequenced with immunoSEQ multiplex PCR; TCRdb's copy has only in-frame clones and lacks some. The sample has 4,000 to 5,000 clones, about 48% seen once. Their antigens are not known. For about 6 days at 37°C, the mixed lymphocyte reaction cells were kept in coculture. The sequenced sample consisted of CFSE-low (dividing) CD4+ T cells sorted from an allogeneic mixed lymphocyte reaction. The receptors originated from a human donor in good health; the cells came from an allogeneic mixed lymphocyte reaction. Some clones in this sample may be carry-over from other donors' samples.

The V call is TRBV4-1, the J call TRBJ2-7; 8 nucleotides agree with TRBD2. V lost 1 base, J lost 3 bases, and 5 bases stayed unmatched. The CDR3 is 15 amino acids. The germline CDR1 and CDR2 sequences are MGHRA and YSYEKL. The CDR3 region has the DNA TGCGCCAGCAGCCAAGGCGGGGGGTCAATCTACGAGCAGTACTTC. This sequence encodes CASSQGGGSIYEQYF.

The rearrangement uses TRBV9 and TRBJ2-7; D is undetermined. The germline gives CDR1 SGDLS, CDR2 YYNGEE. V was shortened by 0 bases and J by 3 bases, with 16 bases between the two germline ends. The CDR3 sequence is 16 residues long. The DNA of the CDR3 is TGTGCCAGCAGCGTAGAAAGGTCCACGGCGCGCTACGAGCAGTACTTC. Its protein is CASSVERSTARYEQYF.

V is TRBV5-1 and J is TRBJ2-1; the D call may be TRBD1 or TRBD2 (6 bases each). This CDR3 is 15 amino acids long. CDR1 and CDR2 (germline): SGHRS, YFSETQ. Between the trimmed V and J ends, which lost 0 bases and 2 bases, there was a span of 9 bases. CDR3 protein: CASSLGGGTYNEQFF. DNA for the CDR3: TGCGCCAGCAGCTTGGGAGGGGGGACCTACAATGAGCAGTTCTTC.

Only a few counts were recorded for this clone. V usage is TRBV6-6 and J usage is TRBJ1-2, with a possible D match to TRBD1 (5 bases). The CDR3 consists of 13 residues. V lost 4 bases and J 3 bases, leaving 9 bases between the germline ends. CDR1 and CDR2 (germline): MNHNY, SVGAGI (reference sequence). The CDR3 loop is CASSLGPYYGYTF. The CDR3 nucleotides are TGTGCCAGCAGTTTGGGACCATACTATGGCTACACCTTC.

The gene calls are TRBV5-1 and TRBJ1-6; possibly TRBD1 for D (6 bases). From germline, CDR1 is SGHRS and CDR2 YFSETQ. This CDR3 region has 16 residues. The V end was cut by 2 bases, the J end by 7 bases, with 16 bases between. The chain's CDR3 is CASSFQSGARNSPLHF. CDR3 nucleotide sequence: TGCGCCAGCAGCTTCCAATCAGGGGCGAGGAATTCACCCCTCCACTTT.

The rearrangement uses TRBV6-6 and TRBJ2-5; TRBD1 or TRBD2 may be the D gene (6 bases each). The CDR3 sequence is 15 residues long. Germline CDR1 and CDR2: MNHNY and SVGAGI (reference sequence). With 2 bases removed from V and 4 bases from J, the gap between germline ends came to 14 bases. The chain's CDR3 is CASSYQGGPSETQYF. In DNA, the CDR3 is TGTGCCAGCAGTTACCAAGGGGGGCCGTCAGAGACCCAGTACTTC.

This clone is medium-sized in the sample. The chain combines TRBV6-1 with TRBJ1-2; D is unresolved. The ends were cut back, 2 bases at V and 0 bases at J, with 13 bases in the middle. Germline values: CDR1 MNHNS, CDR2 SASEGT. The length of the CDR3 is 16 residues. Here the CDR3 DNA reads TGTGCCAGCAGTGAATATAGGGCAGTAGCTAACTATGGCTACACCTTC. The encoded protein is CASSEYRAVANYGYTF.

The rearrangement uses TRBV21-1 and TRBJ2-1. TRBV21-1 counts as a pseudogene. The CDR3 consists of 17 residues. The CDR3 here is CASSPSRTPGGNNEQFF. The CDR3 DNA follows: TGTGCCAGCAGCCCCTCCCGAACTCCGGGCGGTAACAATGAGCAGTTCTTC.

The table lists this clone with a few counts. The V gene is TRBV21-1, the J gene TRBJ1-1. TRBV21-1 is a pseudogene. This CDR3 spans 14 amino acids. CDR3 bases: TGTGCCAGCAGCAAAGCAGGAGTGAACACTGAAGCTTTCTTT. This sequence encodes CASSKAGVNTEAFF.

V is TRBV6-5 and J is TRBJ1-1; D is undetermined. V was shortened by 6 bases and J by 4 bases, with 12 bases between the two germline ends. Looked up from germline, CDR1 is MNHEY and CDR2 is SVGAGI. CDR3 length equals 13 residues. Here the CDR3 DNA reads TGTGCCAGCAGCTTTACAGTCCGCACTGAAGCTTTCTTT. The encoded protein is CASSFTVRTEAFF.

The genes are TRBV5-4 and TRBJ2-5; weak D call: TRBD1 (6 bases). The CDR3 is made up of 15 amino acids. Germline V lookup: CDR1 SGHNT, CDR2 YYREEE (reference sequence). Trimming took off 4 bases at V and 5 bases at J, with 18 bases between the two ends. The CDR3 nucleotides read TGTGCCAGCAGCACCTCTGGACAGATGAAGGAGACCCAGTACTTC. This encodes CASSTSGQMKETQYF.

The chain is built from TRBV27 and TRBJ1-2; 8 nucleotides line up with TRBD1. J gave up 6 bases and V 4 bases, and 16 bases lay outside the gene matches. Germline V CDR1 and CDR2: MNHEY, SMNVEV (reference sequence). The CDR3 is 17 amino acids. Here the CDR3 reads CASSYLRGLQGGHGYTF. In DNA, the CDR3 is TGTGCCAGCAGTTATCTCCGGGGCCTACAGGGGGGTCATGGCTACACCTTC.

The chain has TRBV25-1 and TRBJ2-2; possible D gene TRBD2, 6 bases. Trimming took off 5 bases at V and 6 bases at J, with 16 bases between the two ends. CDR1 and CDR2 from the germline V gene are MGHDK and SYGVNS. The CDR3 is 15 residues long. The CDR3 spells CASSTRPRGAGELFF. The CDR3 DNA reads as TGTGCCAGCAGTACTCGGCCTCGCGGGGCCGGGGAGCTGTTTTTT.

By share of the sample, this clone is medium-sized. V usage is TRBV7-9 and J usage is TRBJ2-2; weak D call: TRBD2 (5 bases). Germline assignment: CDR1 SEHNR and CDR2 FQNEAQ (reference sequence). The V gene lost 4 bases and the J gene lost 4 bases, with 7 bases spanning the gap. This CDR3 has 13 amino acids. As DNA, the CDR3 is TGTGCCAGCAGCTCGGACTTCACCGGGGAGCTGTTTTTT. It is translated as CASSSDFTGELFF. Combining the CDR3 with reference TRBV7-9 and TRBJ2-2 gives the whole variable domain DTGVSQNPRHKITKRGQNVTFRCDPISEHNRLYWYRQTLGQGPEFLTYFQNEAQLEKSRLLSDRFSAERPKGSFSTLEIQRTEQGDSAMYLCASSSDFTGELFFGEGSRLTVL.

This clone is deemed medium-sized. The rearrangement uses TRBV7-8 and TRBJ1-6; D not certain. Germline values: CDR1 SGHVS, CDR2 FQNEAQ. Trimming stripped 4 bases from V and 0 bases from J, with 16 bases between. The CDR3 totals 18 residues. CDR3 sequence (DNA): TGTGCCAGCAGCTCCACATTGAAAAAAAGCTCCTATAATTCACCCCTCCACTTT. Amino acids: CASSSTLKKSSYNSPLHF.

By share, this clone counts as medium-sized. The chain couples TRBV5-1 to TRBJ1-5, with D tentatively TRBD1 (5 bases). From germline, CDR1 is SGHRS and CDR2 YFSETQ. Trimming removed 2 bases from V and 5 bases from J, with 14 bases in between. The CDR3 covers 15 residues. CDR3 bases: TGCGCCAGCAGCTTAAGGGGAGGAGGGGATCAGCCCCAGCATTTT. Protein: CASSLRGGGDQPQHF.

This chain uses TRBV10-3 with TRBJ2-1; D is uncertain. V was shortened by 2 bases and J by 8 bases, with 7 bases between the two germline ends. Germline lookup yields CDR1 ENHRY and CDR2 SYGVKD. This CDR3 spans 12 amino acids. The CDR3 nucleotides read TGTGCCATCAGTGAGCGGGTCCATGAGCAGTTCTTC. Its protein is CAISERVHEQFF.

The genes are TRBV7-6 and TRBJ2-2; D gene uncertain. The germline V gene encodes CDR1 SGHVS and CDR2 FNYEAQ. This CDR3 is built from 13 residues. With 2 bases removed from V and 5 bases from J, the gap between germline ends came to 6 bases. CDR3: CASSLTPTGELFF. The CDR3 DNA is TGTGCCAGCAGCTTAACTCCTACCGGGGAGCTGTTTTTT. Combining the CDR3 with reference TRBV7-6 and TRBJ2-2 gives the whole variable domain GAGVSQSPRYKVTKRGQDVALRCDPISGHVSLYWYRQALGQGPEFLTYFNYEAQQDKSGLPNDRFSAERPEGSISTLTIQRTEQRDSAMYRCASSLTPTGELFFGEGSRLTVL.

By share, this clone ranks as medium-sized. DNA for the CDR3: TGTGCCAGCAGTCGACCCAGGGGGCTCGGCTACGAGCAGTACTTC. It codes for CASSRPRGLGYEQYF. The chain uses TRBV6-5 and TRBJ2-7; 8 positions match TRBD1. The germline V gene encodes CDR1 MNHEY and CDR2 SVGAGI. V trimming: 5 bases; J trimming: 3 bases; junction bases outside the gene matches: 9. The CDR3 length is 15 residues.